This TCR beta chain emerged from a study of blood T cell repertoires in COVID-19. Study background: The United States, Italy and Spain provided the acute and convalescent COVID-19 samples. Sources were T cells, B-cell-depleted T cells, or PBMCs; the material itself was cDNA or gDNA.

Authors' methods: Counts of nucleated cells, estimated from reference gene primer amplification, were obtained. The protocol was immunoSEQ multiplex PCR, while the TCRdb copy is restricted to in-frame clones and leaves out a portion. V, J and clone size are those of that table, while D and trimming were read from the DNA. The sample yields around 300,000 clones, approximately 86% seen once. Germline V gives CDR1 MNHEY, CDR2 SVGAGI. The CDR3 runs 16 residues. V dropped 1 base and J dropped 9 bases, with 22 bases sitting between them. The TCR was taken from a woman aged 30 to 39 who had recovered from COVID-19. Sequencing was performed on peripheral blood. The chain employs TRBV6-5 and TRBJ2-7; D might be TRBD2 (5 bases). CDR3 sequence reads: CASSYYPGIIHLGQYF. The CDR3 DNA reads as TGTGCCAGCAGTTACTACCCCGGGATAATCCATCTGGGGCAGTACTTC.